This TCR beta chain originates from a study of blood T cell dynamics during melanoma immunotherapy. Time point here: week 3, after first cycle of checkpoint inhibitor. V was pared by 5 bases and J by 2 bases, with 16 bases between. The CDR3 is 15 residues long. The germline V gene has CDR1 SEHNR and CDR2 FQNEAQ (reference sequence). Generated by immunoSEQ multiplex PCR, the TCRdb table keeps only in-frame clones and is missing some. Of around 10,000 clones in the sample, about 80% are singletons; the top ten hold 20% to 25%. The source of this sequence is a human donor with melanoma. This chain joins TRBV7-9 and TRBJ2-7; perhaps TRBD1 as D (8 bases). The sequencing used blood, collected from a patient treated with checkpoint blockade. In DNA, the CDR3 is TGTGCCAGCAGCGCATGGACAGGGACTACCTACGAGCAGTACTTC. Translating gives CASSAWTGTTYEQYF.